This T cell receptor beta chain came from a study of memory CD4+ T cells and cytomegalovirus serostatus (dated by TCRdb to 2018 to 2020). Regarding the complete study: The 35 or so healthy Belgian adults in the cohort included 9 who were CMV seropositive and 24 who were CMV seronegative. CD4+ memory TCRbeta repertoires of a Belgian cohort with known cytomegalovirus serostatus were sequenced in order to replicate a published TCR-based CMV serostatus classifier.

A FACSAria II was used to sort memory CD4+ T cells, defined as single viable CD3+CD4+CD8-CD45RO+ cells. CMV serostatus was determined using a Roche Elecsys assay that detects serum IgG against CMV pp150, pp28, p38 and p52. Once the samples were thawed, total CD4+ T cells were enriched through positive selection using CD4 magnetic microbeads. The samples came from a different study that was designed specifically to examine the CD4+ T cell memory repertoire. Following standard operating procedures, peripheral blood mononuclear cells were isolated and cryopreserved, while serum was kept at -80 degrees C. Staining used CD3-PerCP (BW264/56), CD4-APC (RPA-T4), CD45RO-PE (UCHT1) and CD8-Pacific Orange (3B5) antibodies, with Sytox blue excluding non-viable cells. From the cysteine up to the phenylalanine, the CDR3 has a length of 13 residues. Left in the record is the CDR3 DNA by itself, 39 bases read in frame from the first base. The CDR1 and CDR2 encoded by the germline V gene are SQVTM and ANQGSEA. Deletion took 5 bases off V and 2 bases off J, with a span of 10 bases between the germline ends.

Genomic DNA was extracted from sorted cells with the Quick-DNA Microprep Kit. TCRbeta DNA was amplified with the immunoSEQ hsTCRbeta kit following the manufacturer's protocol. An Illumina MiSeq instrument was used to sequence the TCRbeta libraries. The study's own analysis went as follows. After out-of-frame sequences were removed, 2 million to 2.5 million distinct TCRbeta sequences remained, averaging approximately 72,000 per individual. Each individual was scored according to the count of 150 or so previously reported CMV-associated TCRbeta sequences and the total productive distinct TCRbeta count. A beta-binomial model was reimplemented in Python, and random forests from scikit-learn, run with default parameters, were trained on data from the US cohort. On the Belgian cohort, classifier performance was reported as the median AUC, along with percentile confidence intervals, across 10,000 bootstrap iterations. TCRdb stores this immuneACCESS table with in-frame sequences only. Part of the clones is absent; in the studies checked, under half of the shortfall reflects unresolved V genes, and no reason is known for the rest. The V and J calls and clone size come from that table; D and trimming were worked out from the DNA. The sample data list about 52,000 clones, and 83% of these were observed just once. The ten top clones hold just under 2% of the sample.

Note on this clone: The clone's antigen remains unknown. No much larger clonotype is one base removed from it; base qualities were not supplied.

On the study overall, not on this receptor specifically: For predicting CMV serostatus, the median bootstrapped AUC was roughly 0.95 using the original framework and about 0.9 using a US-trained random forest. Only CD4+CD45RO+ memory cells were sequenced, in contrast to the original study, in which naive and memory CD4+ and CD8+ populations were covered. The results were interpreted as suggesting that the CMV-associated TCR signature is largely present in the CD4+ memory repertoire. Of over 150 previously reported CMV-associated TCRbeta sequences, approximately 70 appeared in the CD4+ memory repertoires, each in one to five individuals. On the Belgian cohort, the classifier built on the original framework reached a median bootstrapped AUC of around 0.95, with a 95% CI of 0.76-1.00.

The TCR comes from an adult in good health and CMV-seropositive. This chain is built from TRBV29-1 and TRBJ1-5; possibly the D gene is TRBD1, per 5 matching bases. Material for sequencing was memory CD4+ T cells from blood. The CDR3 corresponds to CSVMEQGNQPQHF. The sequence in DNA is TGCAGCGTTATGGAACAGGGCAATCAGCCCCAGCATTTT.